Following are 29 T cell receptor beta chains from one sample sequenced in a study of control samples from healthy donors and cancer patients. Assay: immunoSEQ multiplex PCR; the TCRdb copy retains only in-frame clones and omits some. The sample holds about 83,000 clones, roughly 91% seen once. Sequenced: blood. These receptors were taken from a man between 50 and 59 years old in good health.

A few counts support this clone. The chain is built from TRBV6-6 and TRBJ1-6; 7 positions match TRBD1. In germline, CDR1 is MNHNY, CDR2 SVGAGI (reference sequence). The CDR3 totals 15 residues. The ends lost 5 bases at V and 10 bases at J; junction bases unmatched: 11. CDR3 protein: CASSTPTGWESPLHF. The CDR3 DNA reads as TGTGCCAGCAGTACACCGACAGGGTGGGAATCACCCCTCCACTTT.

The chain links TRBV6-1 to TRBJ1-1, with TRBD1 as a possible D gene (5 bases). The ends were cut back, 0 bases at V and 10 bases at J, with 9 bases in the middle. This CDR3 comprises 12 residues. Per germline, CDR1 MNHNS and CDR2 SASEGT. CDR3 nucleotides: TGTGCCAGCAGTGAAGCCAGAAGGGGAGCTTTCTTT. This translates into CASSEARRGAFF.

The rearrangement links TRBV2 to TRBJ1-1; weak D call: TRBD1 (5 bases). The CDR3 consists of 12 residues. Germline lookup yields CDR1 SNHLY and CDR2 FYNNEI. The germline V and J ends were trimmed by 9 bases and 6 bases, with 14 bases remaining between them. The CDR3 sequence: CASFYWGPEAFF. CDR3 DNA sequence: TGTGCCAGTTTCTATTGGGGACCTGAAGCTTTCTTT. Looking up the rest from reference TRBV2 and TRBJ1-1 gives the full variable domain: EPEVTQTPSHQVTQMGQEVILRCVPISNHLYFYWYRQILGQKVEFLVSFYNNEISEKSEIFDDQFSVERPDGSNFTLKIRSTKLEDSAMYFCASFYWGPEAFFGQGTRLTVV.

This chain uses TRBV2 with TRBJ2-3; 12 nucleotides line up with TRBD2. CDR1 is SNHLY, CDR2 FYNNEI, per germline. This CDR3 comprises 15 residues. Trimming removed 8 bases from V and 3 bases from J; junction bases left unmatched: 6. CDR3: CASRLTSGGTDTQYF. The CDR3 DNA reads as TGTGCCAGCCGCCTGACTAGCGGGGGAACAGATACGCAGTATTTT.

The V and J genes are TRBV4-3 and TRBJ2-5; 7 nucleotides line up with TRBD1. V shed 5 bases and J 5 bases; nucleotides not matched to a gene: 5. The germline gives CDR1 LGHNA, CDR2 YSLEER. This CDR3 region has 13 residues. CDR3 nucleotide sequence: TGCGCCAGCAGCGACAGGGTTGCGGAGACCCAGTACTTC. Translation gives CASSDRVAETQYF.

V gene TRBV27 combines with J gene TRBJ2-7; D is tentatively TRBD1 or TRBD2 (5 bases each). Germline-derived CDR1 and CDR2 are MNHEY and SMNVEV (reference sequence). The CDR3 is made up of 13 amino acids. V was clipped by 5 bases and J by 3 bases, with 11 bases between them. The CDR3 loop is CASSRDGGYEQYF. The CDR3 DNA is TGTGCCAGCAGTCGGGACGGAGGCTACGAGCAGTACTTC.

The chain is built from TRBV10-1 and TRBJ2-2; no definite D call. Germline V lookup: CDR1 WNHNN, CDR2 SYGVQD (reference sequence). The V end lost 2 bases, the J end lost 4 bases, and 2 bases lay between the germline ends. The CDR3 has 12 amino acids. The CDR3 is CASSEVTGELFF. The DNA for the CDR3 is TGCGCCAGCAGTGAGGTCACCGGGGAGCTGTTTTTT.

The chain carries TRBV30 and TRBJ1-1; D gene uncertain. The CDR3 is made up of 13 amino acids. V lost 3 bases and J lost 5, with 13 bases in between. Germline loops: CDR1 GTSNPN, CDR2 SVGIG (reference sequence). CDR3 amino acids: CAWSAKSGTEAFF. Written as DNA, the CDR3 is TGTGCCTGGAGCGCAAAGAGTGGGACTGAAGCTTTCTTT. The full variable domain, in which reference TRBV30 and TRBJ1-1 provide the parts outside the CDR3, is SQTIHQWPATLVQPVGSPLSLECTVEGTSNPNLYWYRQAAGRGLQLLFYSVGIGQISSEVPQNLSASRPQDRQFILSSKKLLLSDSGFYLCAWSAKSGTEAFFGQGTRLTVV.

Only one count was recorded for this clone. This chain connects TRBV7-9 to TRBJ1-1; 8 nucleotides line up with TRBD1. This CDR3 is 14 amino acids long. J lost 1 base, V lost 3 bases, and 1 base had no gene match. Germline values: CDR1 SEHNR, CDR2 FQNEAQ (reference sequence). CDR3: CASSFGQGNTEAFF. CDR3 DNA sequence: TGTGCCAGCAGCTTTGGACAGGGGAACACTGAAGCTTTCTTT. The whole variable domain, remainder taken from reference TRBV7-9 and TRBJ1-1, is DTGVSQNPRHKITKRGQNVTFRCDPISEHNRLYWYRQTLGQGPEFLTYFQNEAQLEKSRLLSDRFSAERPKGSFSTLEIQRTEQGDSAMYLCASSFGQGNTEAFFGQGTRLTVV.

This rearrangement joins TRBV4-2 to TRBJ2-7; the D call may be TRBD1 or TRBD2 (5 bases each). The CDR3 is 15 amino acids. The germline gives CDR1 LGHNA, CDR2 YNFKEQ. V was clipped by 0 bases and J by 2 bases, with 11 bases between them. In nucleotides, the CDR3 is TGTGCCAGCAGCCAAGAAGGGACCGACGCCTACGAGCAGTACTTC. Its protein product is CASSQEGTDAYEQYF.

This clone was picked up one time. The CDR3 here is CASSLDRQLEAFF. The CDR3 DNA is TGTGCCAGCAGCTTAGACAGACAACTTGAAGCTTTCTTT. This sequence joins TRBV7-2 and TRBJ1-1; D is undetermined. The CDR3 is 13 amino acids. V lost 1 base and J lost 7, with 10 bases in between. The germline V gene encodes CDR1 SGHTA and CDR2 FQGNSA.

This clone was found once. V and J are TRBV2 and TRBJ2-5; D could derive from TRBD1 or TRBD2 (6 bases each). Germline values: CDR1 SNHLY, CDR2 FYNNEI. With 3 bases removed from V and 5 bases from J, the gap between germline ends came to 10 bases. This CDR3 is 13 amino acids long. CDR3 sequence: CASSDQGGETQYF. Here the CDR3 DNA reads TGTGCCAGCAGTGACCAAGGGGGGGAGACCCAGTACTTC.

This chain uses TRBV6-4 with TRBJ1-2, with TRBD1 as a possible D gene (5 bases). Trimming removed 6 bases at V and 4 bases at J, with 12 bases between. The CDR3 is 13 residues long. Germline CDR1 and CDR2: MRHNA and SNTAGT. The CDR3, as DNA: TGTGCCAGCAGCCAGGACATGAGCTATGGCTACACCTTC. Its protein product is CASSQDMSYGYTF.

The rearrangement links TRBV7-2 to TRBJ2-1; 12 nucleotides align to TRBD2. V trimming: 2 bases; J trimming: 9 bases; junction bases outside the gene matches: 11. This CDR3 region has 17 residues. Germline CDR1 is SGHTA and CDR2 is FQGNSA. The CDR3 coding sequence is TGTGCCAGCAGCTTACTGGCCACTAGCGGGGGGCAGGGTGAGCAGTTCTTC. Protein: CASSLLATSGGQGEQFF.

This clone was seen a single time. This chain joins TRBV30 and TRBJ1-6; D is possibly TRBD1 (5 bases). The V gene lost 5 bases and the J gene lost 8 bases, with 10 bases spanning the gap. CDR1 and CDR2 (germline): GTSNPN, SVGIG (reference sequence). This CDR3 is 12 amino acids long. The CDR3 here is CAWGAPYSPLHF. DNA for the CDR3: TGTGCCTGGGGGGCGCCGTATTCACCCCTCCACTTT.

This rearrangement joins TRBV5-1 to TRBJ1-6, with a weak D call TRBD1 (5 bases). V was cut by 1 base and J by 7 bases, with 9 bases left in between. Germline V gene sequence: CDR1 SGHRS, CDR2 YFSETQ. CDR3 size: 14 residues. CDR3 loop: CASSLRQNNSPLHF. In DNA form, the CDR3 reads TGCGCCAGCAGCTTGCGACAGAACAATTCACCCCTCCACTTT.

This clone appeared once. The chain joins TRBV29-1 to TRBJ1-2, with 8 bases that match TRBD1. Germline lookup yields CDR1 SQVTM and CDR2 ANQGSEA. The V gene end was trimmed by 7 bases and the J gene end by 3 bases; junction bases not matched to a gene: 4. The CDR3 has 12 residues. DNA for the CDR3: TGCAGCGGCAAACAGGGGGACTATGGCTACACCTTC. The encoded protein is CSGKQGDYGYTF.

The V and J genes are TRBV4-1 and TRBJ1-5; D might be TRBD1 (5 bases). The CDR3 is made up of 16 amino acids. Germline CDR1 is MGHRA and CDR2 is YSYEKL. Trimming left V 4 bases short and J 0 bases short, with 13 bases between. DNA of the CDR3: TGCGCCAGCAGCCCCGCGGGGGGTTATAGCAATCAGCCCCAGCATTTT. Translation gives CASSPAGGYSNQPQHF.

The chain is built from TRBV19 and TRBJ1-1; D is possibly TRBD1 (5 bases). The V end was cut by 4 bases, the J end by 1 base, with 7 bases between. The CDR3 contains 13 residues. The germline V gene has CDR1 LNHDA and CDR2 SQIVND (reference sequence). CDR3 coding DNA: TGTGCCAGTAGTAATCAGGGGAACACTGAAGCTTTCTTT. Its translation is CASSNQGNTEAFF.

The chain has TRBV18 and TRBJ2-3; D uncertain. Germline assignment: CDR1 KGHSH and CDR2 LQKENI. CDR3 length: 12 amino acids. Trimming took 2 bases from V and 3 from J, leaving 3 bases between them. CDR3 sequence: CASSPKTDTQYF. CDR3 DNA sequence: TGTGCCAGCTCACCAAAGACAGATACGCAGTATTTT.

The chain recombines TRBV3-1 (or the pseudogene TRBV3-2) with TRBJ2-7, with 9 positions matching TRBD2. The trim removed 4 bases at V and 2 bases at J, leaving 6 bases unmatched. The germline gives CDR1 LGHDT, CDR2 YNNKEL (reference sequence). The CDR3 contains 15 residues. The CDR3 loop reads CASSPLAGTAYEQYF. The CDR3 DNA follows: TGTGCCAGCAGCCCCCTAGCGGGGACAGCCTACGAGCAGTACTTC.

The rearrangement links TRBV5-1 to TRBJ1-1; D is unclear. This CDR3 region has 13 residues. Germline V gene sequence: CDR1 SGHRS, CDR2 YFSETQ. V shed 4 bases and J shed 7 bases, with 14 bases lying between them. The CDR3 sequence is CASSLSSGLEAFF. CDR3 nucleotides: TGCGCCAGCAGCCTGTCCTCCGGACTTGAAGCTTTCTTT.

The CDR3 region has the DNA TGTGCCAGCAGCTTATACCAGAACACCGGGGAGCTGTTTTTT. Its protein product is CASSLYQNTGELFF. This rearrangement joins TRBV11-3 to TRBJ2-2; the D is unclear. V was pared by 2 bases and J by 1 base, with 5 bases between. CDR1 and CDR2 (germline): SGHNT, YENEEA. CDR3 length: 14 residues.

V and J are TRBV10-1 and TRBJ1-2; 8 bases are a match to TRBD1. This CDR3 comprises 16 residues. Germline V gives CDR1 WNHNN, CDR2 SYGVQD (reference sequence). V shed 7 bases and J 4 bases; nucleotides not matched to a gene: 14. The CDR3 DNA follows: TGCGCCAGCAAAGTTGCAGGGGGCGCGAGGAGCTATGGCTACACCTTC. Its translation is CASKVAGGARSYGYTF.

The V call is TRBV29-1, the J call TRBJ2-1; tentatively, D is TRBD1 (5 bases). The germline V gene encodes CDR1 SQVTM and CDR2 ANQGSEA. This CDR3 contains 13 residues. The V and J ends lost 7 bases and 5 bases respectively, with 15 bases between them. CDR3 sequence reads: CSGSHYRNNEQFF. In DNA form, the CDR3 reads TGCAGCGGCTCTCATTACAGGAACAATGAGCAGTTCTTC.

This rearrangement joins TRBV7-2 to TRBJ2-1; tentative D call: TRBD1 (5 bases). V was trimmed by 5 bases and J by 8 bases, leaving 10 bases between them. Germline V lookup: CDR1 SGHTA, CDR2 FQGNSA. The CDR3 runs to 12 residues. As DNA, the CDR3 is TGTGCCAGCAGCGTCCAGGGTTATGAGCAGTTCTTC. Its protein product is CASSVQGYEQFF.

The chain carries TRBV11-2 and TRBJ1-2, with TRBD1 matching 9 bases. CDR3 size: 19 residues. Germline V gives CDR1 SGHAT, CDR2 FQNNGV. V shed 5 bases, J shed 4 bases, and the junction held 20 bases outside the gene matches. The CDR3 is CASSPIPGQGLEPIYGYTF. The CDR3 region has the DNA TGTGCCAGCAGCCCCATCCCGGGACAGGGACTCGAGCCGATCTATGGCTACACCTTC.

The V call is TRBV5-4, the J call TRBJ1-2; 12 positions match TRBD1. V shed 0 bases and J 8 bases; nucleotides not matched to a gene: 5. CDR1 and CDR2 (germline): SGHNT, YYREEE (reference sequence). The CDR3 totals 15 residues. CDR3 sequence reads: CASSLAGQGASGYTF. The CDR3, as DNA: TGTGCCAGCAGCTTGGCGGGACAGGGGGCTTCGGGCTACACCTTC. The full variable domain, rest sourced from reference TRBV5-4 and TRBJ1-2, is ETGVTQSPTHLIKTRGQQVTLRCSSQSGHNTVSWYQQALGQGPQFIFQYYREEENGRGNFPPRFSGLQFPNYSSELNVNALELDDSALYLCASSLAGQGASGYTFGSGTRLTVV.

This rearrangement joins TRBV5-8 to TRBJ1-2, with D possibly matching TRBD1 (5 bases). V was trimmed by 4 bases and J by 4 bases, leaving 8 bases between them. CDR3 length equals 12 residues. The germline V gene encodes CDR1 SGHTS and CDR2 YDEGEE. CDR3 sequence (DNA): TGTGCCAGCAGCATAGACAGCTATGGCTACACCTTC. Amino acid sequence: CASSIDSYGYTF.